What follows is one T cell receptor beta chain and its context. Its antigen remains unknown. This record comes from a study of blood T cells in healthy people across ages. Findings and limits, study-wide: More naive CD4+ cells and higher diversity were found in long-lived than in aged donors.

V was clipped by 6 bases and J by 10 bases; unmatched bases: 19. CDR3 length: 18 residues. Germline V gives CDR1 MNHNS, CDR2 SASEGT. For the second PCR, which ran for roughly 6 to 12 cycles, a sample-barcoded 5' primer and a J-beta primer mix were used. TCRdb reprocessed the 5' RACE reads with MiXCR, giving one entry per CDR3 protein. The sample lists about 1.4 million distinct CDR3 sequences, roughly 60% occurring once. The chain links TRBV6-1 to TRBJ2-1, with TRBD2 matching 12 bases. The sequence was obtained from a man between 18 and 29 years old in good health. The specimen sequenced was blood. CDR3 in DNA: TGTGCCAGCAGCCACGGCCTAGCGGGAGGGCAAAATTACTACGAGCAGTTCTTC. Translated, it gives CASSHGLAGGQNYYEQFF.